Listed below are T cell receptor beta chains from one sample, sequenced in a study of blood T cell repertoires in COVID-19. The repertoire was sequenced with immunoSEQ multiplex PCR; TCRdb's copy has only in-frame clones and lacks some. The table lists under 100,000 clones, roughly 87% of them singletons, with roughly 15% in the top ten. The sample consisted of peripheral blood. These receptors originate from a male donor with acute or convalescent COVID-19. CDR3s include the opening cysteine and the closing phenylalanine or tryptophan. A D gene is named only where the DNA matches it firmly. Some rows have no size entry. The others give once, few or many, or a class for an expanded clone.

clone size	V gene	D gene	J gene	CDR3 DNA	CDR3 protein
once	TRBV5-1	TRBD2	TRBJ2-3	TGCGCCAGCAGCCCCCAAGGGACTAGCGGGGGCACAGATACGCAGTATTTT	CASSPQGTSGGTDTQYF
few	TRBV19	-	TRBJ1-5	TGTGCCAGTAGTTCCGGCGGCGTGGGTCAGCCCCAGCATTTT	CASSSGGVGQPQHF
-	TRBV2	-	TRBJ1-2	TGTGCCAGCAGCACCAGGGGTTCTAACTATGGCTACACCTTC	CASSTRGSNYGYTF
-	TRBV6-5	TRBD1	TRBJ1-4	TGTGCCAGCAGTCCAGAGGGACAGGGGAATGAAAAACTGTTTTTT	CASSPEGQGNEKLFF
-	TRBV29-1	TRBD1	TRBJ2-7	TGCAGCGCCCAGGGTACAGGGGAGGAGCAGTACTTC	CSAQGTGEEQYF
-	TRBV5-1	-	TRBJ1-2	TGCGCCAGCACCGCCGGGGGGGACTATGGCTACACCTTC	CASTAGGDYGYTF
-	TRBV7-9	-	TRBJ1-6	TGTGCCAGCAGCTCTACCTCCACTTCACCCCTCCACTTT	CASSSTSTSPLHF
-	TRBV19	TRBD1	TRBJ2-7	TGTGCCAGTAGTTCCCCGGGACAGGGCTCCTACGAGCAGTACTTC	CASSSPGQGSYEQYF
-	TRBV6-5	TRBD1	TRBJ1-5	TGTGCCAGCAGTCTTGGACAGGCTAGCAATCAGCCCCAGCATTTT	CASSLGQASNQPQHF
-	TRBV10-3	TRBD1	TRBJ1-5	TGTGCCATCAAAGACAGGGAAAATCAGCCCCAGCATTTT	CAIKDRENQPQHF
-	TRBV4-2	TRBD1	TRBJ1-4	TGTGCCAGCAGCCAAGAGAGGGACAGGGGCAATGAAAAACTGTTTTTT	CASSQERDRGNEKLFF